What follows is one T cell receptor (beta chain) and its context. The sample originates from a study of blood T cell repertoires in COVID-19. The overall study: PBMCs, B-cell-depleted T cells, or T cells provided the cDNA or gDNA that made up the material.

Original data processing: Reference gene primers were amplified, and this amplification served to estimate nucleated cell counts. Data came from immunoSEQ multiplex PCR; TCRdb stores just in-frame clones and leaves some out. The V and J calls and clone size are taken from that table; D and trimming were inferred from the DNA. The sample has 150,000 to 200,000 clones, under 80% seen once; the top ten hold around 2.7%. The CDR3 is 16 residues long. Trimming took 3 bases from V and 7 from J; bases not matched to a gene: 10. Per the germline V gene, CDR1 is SGHNT and CDR2 is YYREEE (reference sequence). V and J are TRBV5-4 and TRBJ2-1; 10 bases fit TRBD1. This receptor was identified in a man between 65 and 85 years old with acute or convalescent COVID-19. The sequenced material came from peripheral blood. The CDR3 protein is CASSYPDRGRNNEQFF. CDR3 sequence (DNA): TGTGCCAGCAGCTACCCCGACAGGGGGCGAAATAATGAGCAGTTCTTC.